These T cell receptor beta chains were read from a single sample in a study of shared clonotypes between healthy human individuals. Using immunoSEQ multiplex PCR, the repertoire was profiled, and TCRdb retains in-frame clones only, with some absent. The sample carries about 2 million clones, just under 95% recorded once. Sequenced sample: naive CD8+ T cells sorted from blood. Receptors were obtained from a man between 18 and 29 years old in good health. Both conserved end residues are part of each CDR3. Fields, in order: V gene, D gene, CDR3 protein. A D gene is named only where the DNA matches it firmly.

TRBV9	NA	CASSPSPQVYEQYF
TRBV6-1	NA	CASSEASGYEQYF
TRBV7-9	NA	CASTISPLNGELFF
TRBV27	TRBD2	CASSLLSPSGYYEQYF
TRBV7-2	NA	CASSLVLLSYEQYF
TRBV7-2	TRBD2	CASKGAPSGYEQYF
TRBV29-1	TRBD2	CSVFMGLAYEQYF
TRBV6-6	NA	CASSYRSEQFF
TRBV27	NA	CASSLLAVGGPDTQYF
TRBV20-1	NA	CSASLVTEAFF
TRBV2	NA	CASSEYSGYNEQFF
TRBV9	TRBD1	CASSASGQSQQYF
TRBV6-5	NA	CASSYSGEQFF
TRBV11-2	NA	CASSQMAGSPVETQYF
TRBV6-1	NA	CASSDRGGPPYEQYF
TRBV7-9	NA	CASSLGWGGTQPQHF
TRBV9	NA	CASSVSNNSPLHF
TRBV4-1	NA	CASSQGAGPGYGYTF
TRBV5-6	NA	CASSSNRDMINEQYF